This T cell receptor beta chain was observed in a study of blood T cell repertoires in COVID-19. As for the study in general: Sources were T cells, B-cell-depleted T cells, or PBMCs; the material itself was cDNA or gDNA.

Germline V lookup: CDR1 WNHNN, CDR2 SYGVQD (reference sequence). This CDR3 region has 19 residues. J was trimmed by 4 bases and V by 0 bases; bases with no gene match: 17. The method was immunoSEQ multiplex PCR; TCRdb's version includes in-frame clones alone and lacks a portion of them. The profile shows 210,000 or so clones, more than 75% of them singletons. Individuals aged about 18 to 100 years were recruited from about two dozen US areas. The receptor comes from a woman aged 40 to 49 with acute COVID-19. This chain uses TRBV10-1 with TRBJ1-2; the match to TRBD1 covers 7 bases. Sequences were obtained from PBMCs or T cells enriched from blood (not recorded which). The CDR3 sequence: CASSESRGTVVPGPYGYTF. The DNA for the CDR3 is TGCGCCAGCAGTGAGTCAAGGGGGACAGTTGTTCCGGGGCCCTATGGCTACACCTTC.